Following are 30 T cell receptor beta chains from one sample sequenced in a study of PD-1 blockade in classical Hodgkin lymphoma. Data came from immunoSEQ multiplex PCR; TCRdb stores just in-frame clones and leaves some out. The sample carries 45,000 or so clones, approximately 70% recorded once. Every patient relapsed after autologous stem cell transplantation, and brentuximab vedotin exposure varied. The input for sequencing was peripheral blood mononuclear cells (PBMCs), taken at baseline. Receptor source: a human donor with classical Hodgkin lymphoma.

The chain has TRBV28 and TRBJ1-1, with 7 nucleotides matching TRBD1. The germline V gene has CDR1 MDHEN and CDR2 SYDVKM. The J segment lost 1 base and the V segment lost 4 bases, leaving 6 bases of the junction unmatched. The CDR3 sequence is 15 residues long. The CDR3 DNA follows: TGTGCCAGCAGTTGGGGGACAGCTCGGAACACTGAAGCTTTCTTT. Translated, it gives CASSWGTARNTEAFF.

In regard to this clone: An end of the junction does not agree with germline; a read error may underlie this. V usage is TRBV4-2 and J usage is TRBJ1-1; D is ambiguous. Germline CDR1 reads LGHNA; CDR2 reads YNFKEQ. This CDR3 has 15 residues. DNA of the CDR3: TGTGCCAGCAGCCAAGATCTCACGGGGAACGCTGAAGCTTTCTTT. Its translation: CASSQDLTGNAEAFF.

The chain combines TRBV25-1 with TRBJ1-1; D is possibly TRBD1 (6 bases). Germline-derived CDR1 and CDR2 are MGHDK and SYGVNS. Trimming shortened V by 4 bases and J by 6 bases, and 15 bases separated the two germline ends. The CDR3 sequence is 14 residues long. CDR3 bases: TGTGCCAGCAGTGCGGAGGGGGGCTGGCCTGAAGCTTTCTTT. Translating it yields CASSAEGGWPEAFF.

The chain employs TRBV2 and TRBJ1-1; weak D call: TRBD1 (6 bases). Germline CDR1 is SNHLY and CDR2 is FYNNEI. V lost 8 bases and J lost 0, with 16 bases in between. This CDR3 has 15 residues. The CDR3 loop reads CASFRPGGLNTEAFF. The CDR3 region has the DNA TGTGCCAGCTTCAGGCCGGGGGGCTTGAACACTGAAGCTTTCTTT.

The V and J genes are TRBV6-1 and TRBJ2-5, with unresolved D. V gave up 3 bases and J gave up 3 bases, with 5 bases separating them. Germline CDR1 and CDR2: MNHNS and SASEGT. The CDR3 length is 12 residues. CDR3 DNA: TGTGCCAGCAGTGAGCACGAAGAGACCCAGTACTTC. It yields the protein CASSEHEETQYF.

CDR3 sequence (DNA): TGTGCCAGCAGTTTCGGGACAGGGCGAAGAACGGCTGAAGCTTTCTTT. It codes for CASSFGTGRRTAEAFF. This sequence joins TRBV28 and TRBJ1-1; TRBD1 aligns across 9 bases. The germline V gene has CDR1 MDHEN and CDR2 SYDVKM. The V gene end was trimmed by 3 bases and the J gene end by 6 bases; junction bases not matched to a gene: 11. This CDR3 contains 16 residues. Filled out from reference TRBV28 and TRBJ1-1, the complete variable domain reads DVKVTQSSRYLVKRTGEKVFLECVQDMDHENMFWYRQDPGLGLRLIYFSYDVKMKEKGDIPEGYSVSREKKERFSLILESASTNQTSMYLCASSFGTGRRTAEAFFGQGTRLTVV.

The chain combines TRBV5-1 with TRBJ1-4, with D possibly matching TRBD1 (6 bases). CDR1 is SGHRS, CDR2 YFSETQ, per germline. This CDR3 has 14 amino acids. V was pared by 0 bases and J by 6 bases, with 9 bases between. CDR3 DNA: TGCGCCAGCAGCTTGGAGGGACATCATGAAAAACTGTTTTTT. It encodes CASSLEGHHEKLFF.

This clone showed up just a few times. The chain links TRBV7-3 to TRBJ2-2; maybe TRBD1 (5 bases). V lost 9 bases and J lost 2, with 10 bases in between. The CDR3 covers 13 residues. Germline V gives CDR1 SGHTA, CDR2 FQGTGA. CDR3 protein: CARVTANTGELFF. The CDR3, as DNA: TGTGCCAGGGTGACAGCTAACACCGGGGAGCTGTTTTTT.

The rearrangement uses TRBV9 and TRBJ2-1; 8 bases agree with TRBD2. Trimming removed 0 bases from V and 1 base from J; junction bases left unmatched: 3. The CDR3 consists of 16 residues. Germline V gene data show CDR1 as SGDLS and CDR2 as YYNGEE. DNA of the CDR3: TGTGCCAGCAGCGTAGTTCCGGGAGGGTCCTACAATGAGCAGTTCTTC. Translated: CASSVVPGGSYNEQFF.

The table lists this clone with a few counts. The CDR3 is CASSVEGTSFEQFF. In nucleotides, the CDR3 is TGTGCCAGCAGCGTAGAAGGGACTAGCTTTGAGCAGTTCTTC. The genes are TRBV9 and TRBJ2-1; 9 positions agree with TRBD2. Germline V CDR1 and CDR2: SGDLS, YYNGEE. Trimming took 0 bases from V and 9 from J; bases not matched to a gene: 4. CDR3 length equals 14 residues.

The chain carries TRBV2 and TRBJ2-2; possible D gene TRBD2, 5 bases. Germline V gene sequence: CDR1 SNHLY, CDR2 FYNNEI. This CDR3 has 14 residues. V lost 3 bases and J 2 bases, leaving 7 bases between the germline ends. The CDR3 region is CASSDRGNTGELFF. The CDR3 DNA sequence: TGTGCCAGCAGTGACCGGGGAAACACCGGGGAGCTGTTTTTT.

CDR3 loop: CAWILPTGLNTEAFF. DNA for the CDR3: TGTGCCTGGATCCTACCCACAGGGCTGAACACTGAAGCTTTCTTT. The chain uses TRBV30 and TRBJ1-1, with a tentative D call TRBD1 (6 bases). The CDR3 length is 15 residues. The V gene's germline CDR1 is GTSNPN and CDR2 SVGIG (reference sequence). With 4 bases removed from V and 0 bases from J, the gap between germline ends came to 15 bases.

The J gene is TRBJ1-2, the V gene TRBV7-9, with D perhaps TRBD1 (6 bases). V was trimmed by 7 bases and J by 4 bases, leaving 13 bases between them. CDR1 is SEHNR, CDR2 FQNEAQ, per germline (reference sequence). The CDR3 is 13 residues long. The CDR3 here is CASTLGGAYGYTF. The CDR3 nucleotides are TGTGCCAGCACCTTGGGGGGCGCCTATGGCTACACCTTC. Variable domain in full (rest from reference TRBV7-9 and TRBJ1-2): DTGVSQNPRHKITKRGQNVTFRCDPISEHNRLYWYRQTLGQGPEFLTYFQNEAQLEKSRLLSDRFSAERPKGSFSTLEIQRTEQGDSAMYLCASTLGGAYGYTFGSGTRLTVV.

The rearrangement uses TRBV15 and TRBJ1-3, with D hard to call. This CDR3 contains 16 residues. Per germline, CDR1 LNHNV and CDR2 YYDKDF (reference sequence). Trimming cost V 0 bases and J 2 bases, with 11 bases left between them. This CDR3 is CATSREGAHPGNTIYF. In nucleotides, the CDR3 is TGTGCCACCAGCAGAGAGGGAGCCCACCCTGGAAACACCATATATTTT.

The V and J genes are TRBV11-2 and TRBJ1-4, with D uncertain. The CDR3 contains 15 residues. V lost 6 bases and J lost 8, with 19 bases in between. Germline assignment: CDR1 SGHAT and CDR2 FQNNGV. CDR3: CASSPKGRGGEKLFF. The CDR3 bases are TGTGCCAGCAGTCCCAAAGGCCGTGGAGGAGAAAAACTGTTTTTT.

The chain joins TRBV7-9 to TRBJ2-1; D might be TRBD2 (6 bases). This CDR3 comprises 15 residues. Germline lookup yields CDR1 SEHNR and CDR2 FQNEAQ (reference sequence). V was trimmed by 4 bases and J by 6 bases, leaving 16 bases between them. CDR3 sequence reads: CASSSTRPSGNEQFF. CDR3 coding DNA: TGTGCCAGCAGCTCGACTAGACCCTCGGGCAATGAGCAGTTCTTC.

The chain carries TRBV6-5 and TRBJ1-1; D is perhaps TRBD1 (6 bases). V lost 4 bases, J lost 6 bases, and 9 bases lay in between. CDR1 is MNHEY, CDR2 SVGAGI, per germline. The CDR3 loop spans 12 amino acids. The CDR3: CASSSQGAEAFF. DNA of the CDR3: TGTGCCAGCAGTTCACAGGGCGCTGAAGCTTTCTTT.

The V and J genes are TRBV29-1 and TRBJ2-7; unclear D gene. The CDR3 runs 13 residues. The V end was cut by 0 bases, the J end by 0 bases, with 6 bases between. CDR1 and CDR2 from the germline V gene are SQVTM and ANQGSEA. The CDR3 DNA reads TGCAGCGTTGAAGAGCAGATCTCCTACGAGCAGTACTTC. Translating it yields CSVEEQISYEQYF.

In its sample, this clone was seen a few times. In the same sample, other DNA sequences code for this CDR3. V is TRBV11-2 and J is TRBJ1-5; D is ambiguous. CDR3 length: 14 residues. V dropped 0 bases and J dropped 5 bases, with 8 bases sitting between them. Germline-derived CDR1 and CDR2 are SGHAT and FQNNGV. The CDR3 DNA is TGTGCCAGCAGCTTAGATCGAGGATATCAGCCCCAGCATTTT. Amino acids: CASSLDRGYQPQHF.

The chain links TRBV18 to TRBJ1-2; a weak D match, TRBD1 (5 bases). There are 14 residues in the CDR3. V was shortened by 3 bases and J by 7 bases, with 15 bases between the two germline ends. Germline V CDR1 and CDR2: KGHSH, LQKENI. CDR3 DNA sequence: TGTGCCAGCTCACCGGCCGGGGGGACCATTGGCTACACCTTC. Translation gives CASSPAGGTIGYTF.

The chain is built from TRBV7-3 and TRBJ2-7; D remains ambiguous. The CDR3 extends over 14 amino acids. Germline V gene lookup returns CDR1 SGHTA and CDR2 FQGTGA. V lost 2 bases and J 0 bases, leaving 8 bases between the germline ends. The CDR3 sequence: CASSLSGSSYEQYF. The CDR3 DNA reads TGTGCCAGCAGCTTATCCGGCAGCTCCTACGAGCAGTACTTC.

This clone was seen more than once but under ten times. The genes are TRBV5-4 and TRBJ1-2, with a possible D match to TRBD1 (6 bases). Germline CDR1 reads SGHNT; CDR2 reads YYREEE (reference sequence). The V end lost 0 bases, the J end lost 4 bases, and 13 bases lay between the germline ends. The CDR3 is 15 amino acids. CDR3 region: CASSLVGGGVYGYTF. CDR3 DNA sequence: TGTGCCAGCAGCTTGGTCGGGGGCGGGGTCTATGGCTACACCTTC.

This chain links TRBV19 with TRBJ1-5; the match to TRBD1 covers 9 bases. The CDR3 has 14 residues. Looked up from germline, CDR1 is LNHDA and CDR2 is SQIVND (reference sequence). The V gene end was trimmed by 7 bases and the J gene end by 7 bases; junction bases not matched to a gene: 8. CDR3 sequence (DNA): TGTGCCAGTATTGGGACAGGGTTGAAACAGCCCCAGCATTTT. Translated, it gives CASIGTGLKQPQHF.

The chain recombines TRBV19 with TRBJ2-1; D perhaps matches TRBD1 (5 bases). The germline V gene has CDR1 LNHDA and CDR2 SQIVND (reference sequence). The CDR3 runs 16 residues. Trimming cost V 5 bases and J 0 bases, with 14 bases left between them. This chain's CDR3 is CASSQAGLNSYNEQFF. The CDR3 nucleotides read TGTGCCAGTAGTCAGGCAGGGCTCAACTCCTACAATGAGCAGTTCTTC. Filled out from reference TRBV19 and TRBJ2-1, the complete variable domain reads DGGITQSPKYLFRKEGQNVTLSCEQNLNHDAMYWYRQDPGQGLRLIYYSQIVNDFQKGDIAEGYSVSREKKESFPLTVTSAQKNPTAFYLCASSQAGLNSYNEQFFGPGTRLTVL.

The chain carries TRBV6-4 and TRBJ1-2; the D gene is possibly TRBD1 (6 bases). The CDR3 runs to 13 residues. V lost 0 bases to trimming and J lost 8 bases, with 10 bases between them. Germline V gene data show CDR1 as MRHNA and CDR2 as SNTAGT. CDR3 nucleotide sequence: TGTGCCAGCAGTGACTCGTTCAGGGGAGGCTACACCTTC. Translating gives CASSDSFRGGYTF.

The CDR3 is CASSAPGTGESTNEKLFF. In DNA, the CDR3 is TGTGCCAGCAGCGCCCCCGGGACAGGGGAGTCAACTAATGAAAAACTGTTTTTT. The V gene is TRBV9, the J gene TRBJ1-4, with TRBD1 identical over 10 bases. The CDR3 is made up of 18 amino acids. CDR1 SGDLS and CDR2 YYNGEE come from the germline V gene. J was trimmed by 0 bases and V by 3 bases; bases with no gene match: 8.

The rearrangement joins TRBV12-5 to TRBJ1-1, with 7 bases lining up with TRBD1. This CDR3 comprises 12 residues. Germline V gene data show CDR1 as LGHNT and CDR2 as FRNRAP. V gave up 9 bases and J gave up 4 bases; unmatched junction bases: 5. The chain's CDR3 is CASKNRGTEAFF. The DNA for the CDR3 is TGTGCTAGCAAGAACAGGGGCACTGAAGCTTTCTTT.

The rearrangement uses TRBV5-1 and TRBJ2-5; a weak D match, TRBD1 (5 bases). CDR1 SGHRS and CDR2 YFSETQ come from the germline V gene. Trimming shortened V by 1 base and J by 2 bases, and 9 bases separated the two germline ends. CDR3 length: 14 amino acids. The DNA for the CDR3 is TGCGCCAGCAGCTTGATGACAGTTCAAGAGACCCAGTACTTC. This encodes CASSLMTVQETQYF.

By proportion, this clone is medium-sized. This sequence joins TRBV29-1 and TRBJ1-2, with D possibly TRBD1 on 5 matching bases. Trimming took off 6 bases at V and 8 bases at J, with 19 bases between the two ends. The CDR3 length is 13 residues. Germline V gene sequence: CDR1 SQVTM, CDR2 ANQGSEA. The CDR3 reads CSVNPGLASGYTF. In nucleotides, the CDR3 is TGCAGCGTCAATCCGGGACTAGCCTCGGGCTACACCTTC.

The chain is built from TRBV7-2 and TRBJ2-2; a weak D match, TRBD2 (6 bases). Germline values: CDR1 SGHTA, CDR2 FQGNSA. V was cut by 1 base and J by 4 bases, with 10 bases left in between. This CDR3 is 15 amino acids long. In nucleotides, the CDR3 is TGTGCCAGCAGCTTAGGCCAGGGAGGCACCGGGGAGCTGTTTTTT. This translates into CASSLGQGGTGELFF.